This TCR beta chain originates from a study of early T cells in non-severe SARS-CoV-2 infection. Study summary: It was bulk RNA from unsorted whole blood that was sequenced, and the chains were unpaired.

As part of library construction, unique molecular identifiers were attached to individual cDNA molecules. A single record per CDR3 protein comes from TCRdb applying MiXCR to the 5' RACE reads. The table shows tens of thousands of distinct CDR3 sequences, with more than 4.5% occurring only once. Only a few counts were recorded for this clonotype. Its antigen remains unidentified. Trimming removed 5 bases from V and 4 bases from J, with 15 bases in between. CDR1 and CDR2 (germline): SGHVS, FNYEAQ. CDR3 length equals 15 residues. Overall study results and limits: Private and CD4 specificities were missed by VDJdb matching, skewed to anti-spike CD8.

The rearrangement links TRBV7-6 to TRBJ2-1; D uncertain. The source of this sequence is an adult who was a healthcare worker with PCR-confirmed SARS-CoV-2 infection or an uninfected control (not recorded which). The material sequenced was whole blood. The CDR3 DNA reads TGTGCCAGCAGCCCCATGGGGTCCCCTTACAATGAGCAGTTCTTC. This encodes CASSPMGSPYNEQFF.